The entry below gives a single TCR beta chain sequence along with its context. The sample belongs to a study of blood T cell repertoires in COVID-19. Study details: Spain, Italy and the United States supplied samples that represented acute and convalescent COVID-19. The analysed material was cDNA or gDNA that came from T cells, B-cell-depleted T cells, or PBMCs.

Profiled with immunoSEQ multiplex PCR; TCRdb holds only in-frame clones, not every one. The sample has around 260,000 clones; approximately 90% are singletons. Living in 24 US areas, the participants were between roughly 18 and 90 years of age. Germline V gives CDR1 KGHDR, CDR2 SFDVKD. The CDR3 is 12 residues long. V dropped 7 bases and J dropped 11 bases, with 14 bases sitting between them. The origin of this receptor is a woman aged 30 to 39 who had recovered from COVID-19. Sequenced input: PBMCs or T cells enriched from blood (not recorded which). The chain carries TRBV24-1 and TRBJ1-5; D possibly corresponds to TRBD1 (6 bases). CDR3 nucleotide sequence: TGTGCCACCAGCCAGGGGAGTTGGGCCCAGCATTTT. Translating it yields CATSQGSWAQHF.